The clone carrying this T cell receptor beta chain was seen a handful of times. This entry comes from a study of regulatory and conventional T cells in breast cancer. TCRdb reprocessed the PCR reads via MiXCR and lists one record per CDR3 protein. The sample contains around 16,000 distinct CDR3 sequences, 25% to 40% of which appear only once. Sample: conventional T cells from blood. The TCR was taken from a female donor in good health.

The CDR3 DNA reads TGTGCCAGCAGCCCGCAACAAGATACGCAGTATTTT. Protein sequence: CASSPQQDTQYF. The chain has TRBV7-9 and TRBJ2-3, with unresolved D. V lost 5 bases and J lost 5, with 8 bases in between. The CDR3 is made up of 12 amino acids. Germline CDR1 is SEHNR and CDR2 is FQNEAQ (reference sequence).